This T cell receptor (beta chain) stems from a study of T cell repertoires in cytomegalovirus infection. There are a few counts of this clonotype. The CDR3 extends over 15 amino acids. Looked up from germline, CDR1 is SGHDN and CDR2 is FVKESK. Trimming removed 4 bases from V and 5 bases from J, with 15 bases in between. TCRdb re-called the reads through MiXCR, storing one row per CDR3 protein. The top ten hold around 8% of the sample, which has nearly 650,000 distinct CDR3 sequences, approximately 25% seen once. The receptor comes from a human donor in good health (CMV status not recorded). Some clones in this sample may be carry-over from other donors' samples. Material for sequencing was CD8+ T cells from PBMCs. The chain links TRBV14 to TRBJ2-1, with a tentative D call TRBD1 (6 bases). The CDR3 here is CASSPWTATDNEQFF. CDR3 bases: TGTGCCAGCAGCCCTTGGACAGCTACCGACAATGAGCAGTTCTTC.